These 28 T cell receptor beta chains were sequenced from one sample in a study of CD8 T cells in ankylosing spondylitis. These TCRs are of unknown antigen specificity. TCRdb passed the 5' RACE reads through MiXCR, listing each CDR3 protein once. This table has over 700,000 distinct CDR3 sequences, roughly 20% appearing once. Overall study findings and caveats: Within ankylosing spondylitis blood, a TCR beta motif made up of several highly homologous variants appeared to be characteristic.

What was sequenced was blood, either unsorted or a sorted T cell fraction (not recorded which). All receptors derive from a male donor with ankylosing spondylitis.

This clonotype was counted a few times. V usage is TRBV20-1 and J usage is TRBJ2-3; TRBD2 might be the D (6 bases). The germline CDR1 and CDR2 sequences are DFQATT and SNEGSKA (reference sequence). CDR3 size: 14 residues. Trimming removed 1 base at V and 8 bases at J, with 16 bases between. The CDR3 loop is CSARGGVGRGTQYF. As DNA, the CDR3 is TGCAGTGCTAGAGGGGGGGTGGGCCGAGGTACGCAGTATTTT.

This clonotype was counted between two and nine times. This CDR3 reads CSANDRINSYEQYF. The CDR3 DNA sequence: TGCAGTGCCAACGACAGGATAAACTCCTACGAGCAGTACTTC. The V and J genes are TRBV20-1 and TRBJ2-7; tentatively, D is TRBD1 (6 bases). The ends were cut back, 6 bases at V and 0 bases at J, with 15 bases in the middle. The CDR3 has 14 residues. In germline, CDR1 is DFQATT, CDR2 SNEGSKA (reference sequence).

The rearrangement uses TRBV10-3 and TRBJ1-1; D is uncertain. Trimming stripped 6 bases from V and 0 bases from J, with 8 bases between. The germline V gene encodes CDR1 ENHRY and CDR2 SYGVKD. CDR3 length: 13 amino acids. This CDR3 is CAISVGMNTEAFF. In DNA, the CDR3 is TGTGCCATCAGCGTCGGCATGAACACTGAAGCTTTCTTT.

This clonotype was seen only a few times. This chain joins TRBV5-1 and TRBJ1-2; D not certain. The germline V gene has CDR1 SGHRS and CDR2 YFSETQ. Deletions cut 4 bases from V and 4 bases from J, with 14 bases between. The CDR3 totals 14 residues. As DNA, the CDR3 is TGCGCCAGCAGCCCGCGGACCGGGGTCTATGGCTACACCTTC. It specifies CASSPRTGVYGYTF.

There are a few counts of this clonotype. J is TRBJ2-1 and V is TRBV29-1, with TRBD2 matching 7 bases. Germline trimming cut 6 bases from V and 0 bases from J; bases unmatched to any gene: 11. CDR3 length equals 16 residues. Germline V gene data show CDR1 as SQVTM and CDR2 as ANQGSEA. The CDR3 DNA reads as TGCAGCGTGCCGGGGCTGGGCGGGAGCTCCTACAATGAGCAGTTCTTC. Protein: CSVPGLGGSSYNEQFF.

This clonotype was recorded a few times. This chain joins TRBV12-3 or TRBV12-4 and TRBJ2-3; 11 bases align to TRBD1. V trimming: 3 bases; J trimming: 3 bases; junction bases outside the gene matches: 5. The CDR3 extends over 16 amino acids. CDR3 nucleotide sequence: TGTGCCAGCAGTTTTAAGGGACAGGGGGGAACAGATACGCAGTATTTT. Translation gives CASSFKGQGGTDTQYF.

The chain employs TRBV7-8 and TRBJ2-1, with D possibly matching TRBD2 (5 bases). In germline, CDR1 is SGHVS, CDR2 FQNEAQ. The CDR3 has 16 amino acids. V dropped 6 bases and J dropped 0 bases, with 15 bases sitting between them. CDR3: CASSLRADSSYNEQFF. The CDR3 nucleotides read TGTGCCAGCAGTTTGAGGGCAGATAGCTCCTACAATGAGCAGTTCTTC. Filled out from reference TRBV7-8 and TRBJ2-1, the complete variable domain reads GAGVSQSPRYKVAKRGQDVALRCDPISGHVSLFWYQQALGQGPEFLTYFQNEAQLDKSGLPSDRFFAERPEGSVSTLKIQRTQQEDSAVYLCASSLRADSSYNEQFFGPGTRLTVL.

The chain joins TRBV20-1 to TRBJ2-3; D unclear. The CDR3 loop spans 15 amino acids. Trimming shortened V by 1 base and J by 2 bases, and 13 bases separated the two germline ends. Germline CDR1 DFQATT, CDR2 SNEGSKA (reference sequence). The CDR3 coding sequence is TGCAGTGCTAGAGCAGCAGGAATTACCACAGATACGCAGTATTTT. It specifies CSARAAGITTDTQYF.

This clonotype was recorded at least ten times. The chain combines TRBV29-1 with TRBJ2-3; TRBD1 agrees at 9 bases. V dropped 7 bases and J dropped 3; count of bases not matched to a gene: 2. Germline V gene sequence: CDR1 SQVTM, CDR2 ANQGSEA. The CDR3 spans 12 residues. This CDR3 is CSAGTGTDTQYF. CDR3 bases: TGCAGCGCCGGGACAGGGACAGATACGCAGTATTTT.

This chain connects TRBV20-1 to TRBJ2-5; perhaps TRBD2 as D (5 bases). Germline V lookup: CDR1 DFQATT, CDR2 SNEGSKA (reference sequence). The CDR3 spans 16 residues. V lost 0 bases, J lost 3 bases, and 17 bases lay in between. The CDR3 bases are TGCAGTGCTAGAGATTCCATGAGGGTCATTAAAGAGACCCAGTACTTC. Amino acid sequence: CSARDSMRVIKETQYF.

This clonotype was detected many times. The chain combines TRBV12-3 or TRBV12-4 with TRBJ2-2, with 7 bases lining up with TRBD1. This CDR3 spans 16 amino acids. Unmatched junction bases numbered 12, after V lost 6 bases and J lost 5 bases. The CDR3 region has the DNA TGTGCCAGCAGGTCAAAAGGGGGCGCAGGGACCGGGGAGCTGTTTTTT. As protein: CASRSKGGAGTGELFF.

The chain has TRBV29-1 and TRBJ2-7, with 8 bases lining up with TRBD1. J gave up 4 bases and V 6 bases, and 11 bases lay outside the gene matches. Germline CDR1 and CDR2: SQVTM and ANQGSEA. The CDR3 is 14 amino acids. The CDR3 DNA is TGCAGCGTGGAGGACGACAGGGGATATTACGAGCAGTACTTC. This sequence encodes CSVEDDRGYYEQYF.

This clonotype has a handful of counts. The chain links TRBV29-1 to TRBJ1-2; the D is unclear. The V gene's germline CDR1 is SQVTM and CDR2 ANQGSEA. There are 13 residues in the CDR3. The V end lost 7 bases, the J end lost 8 bases, and 20 bases lay between the germline ends. CDR3 region: CSAGRGSDSGYTF. Here the CDR3 DNA reads TGCAGCGCCGGGCGGGGTTCAGATAGCGGCTACACCTTC.

The chain uses TRBV12-3 or TRBV12-4 and TRBJ1-1; TRBD1 agrees at 7 bases. This CDR3 comprises 13 residues. Losses at the gene ends were 6 bases for V and 6 bases for J; bases not matched to a gene: 7. The CDR3 region has the DNA TGTGCCAGCAGGGAGACAGGGAGACCTGAAGCTTTCTTT. Protein sequence: CASRETGRPEAFF.

This clonotype was detected only a few times. The chain carries TRBV20-1 and TRBJ1-2; D ambiguous. The CDR3 runs to 13 residues. Trimming stripped 6 bases from V and 2 bases from J, with 13 bases between. Per the germline V gene, CDR1 is DFQATT and CDR2 is SNEGSKA (reference sequence). Here the CDR3 DNA reads TGCAGTGCCGCTGAGCAAGCCAACTATGGCTACACCTTC. This gives the protein CSAAEQANYGYTF.

This CDR3 is CASSPMKTYEQYF. The CDR3 bases are TGTGCCTCCAGCCCAATGAAAACCTACGAGCAGTACTTC. The rearrangement links TRBV10-3 to TRBJ2-7; D not certain. The CDR3 length is 13 residues. Germline loops: CDR1 ENHRY, CDR2 SYGVKD. V lost 11 bases to trimming and J lost 2 bases, with 16 bases between them.

The genes are TRBV7-3 and TRBJ2-7; 9 nucleotides line up with TRBD1. The CDR3 covers 15 residues. Germline values: CDR1 SGHTA, CDR2 FQGTGA. V shed 5 bases and J 3 bases; nucleotides not matched to a gene: 8. The chain's CDR3 is CASSPSSDRGYEQYF. DNA for the CDR3: TGTGCCAGCAGCCCCTCCTCGGACAGGGGCTACGAGCAGTACTTC.

The chain combines TRBV29-1 with TRBJ2-2, with TRBD2 identical over 9 bases. The J segment lost 0 bases and the V segment lost 2 bases, leaving 1 base of the junction unmatched. This CDR3 is 15 amino acids long. Per the germline V gene, CDR1 is SQVTM and CDR2 is ANQGSEA. For the CDR3, the DNA is TGCAGCGTTGAACTAGCGGGGACGAACACCGGGGAGCTGTTTTTT. This encodes CSVELAGTNTGELFF.

This clonotype was recorded a few times. The chain uses TRBV7-8 and TRBJ2-1; the D is unclear. From germline, CDR1 is SGHVS and CDR2 FQNEAQ. The CDR3 covers 14 residues. Trimming took 8 bases from V and 0 from J, leaving 11 bases between them. The CDR3 DNA sequence: TGTGCCAGCTCGGAACAGAGCTCCTACAATGAGCAGTTCTTC. Amino acids: CASSEQSSYNEQFF.

CDR3 sequence: CASSAAPNYGYTF. CDR3 nucleotides: TGTGCCAGCAGCGCCGCTCCTAACTATGGCTACACCTTC. The chain employs TRBV7-9 and TRBJ1-2; D not resolved. This CDR3 is built from 13 residues. The V gene lost 5 bases and the J gene lost 0 bases, with 7 bases spanning the gap. Germline V lookup: CDR1 SEHNR, CDR2 FQNEAQ (reference sequence).

In its sample, this clonotype was seen many times. The chain employs TRBV6-5 and TRBJ1-5, with D perhaps TRBD1 (5 bases). This CDR3 has 14 amino acids. The germline V and J ends were trimmed by 2 bases and 5 bases, with 10 bases remaining between them. In germline, CDR1 is MNHEY, CDR2 SVGAGI. The CDR3 reads CASSYNGGDQPQHF. For the CDR3, the DNA is TGTGCCAGCAGTTACAATGGGGGGGATCAGCCCCAGCATTTT.

The table lists this clonotype with many counts. This chain joins TRBV5-1 and TRBJ1-1, with D perhaps TRBD1 (5 bases). The CDR3 runs to 14 residues. Germline CDR1 SGHRS, CDR2 YFSETQ. The V gene lost 6 bases and the J gene lost 4 bases, with 16 bases spanning the gap. The CDR3 loop is CASKRFEGSTEAFF. CDR3 sequence (DNA): TGCGCCAGCAAGCGCTTCGAGGGGAGCACTGAAGCTTTCTTT.

The V gene is TRBV27, the J gene TRBJ2-3; TRBD1 matches 10 bases. CDR1 MNHEY and CDR2 SMNVEV come from the germline V gene (reference sequence). The CDR3 extends over 15 amino acids. J was trimmed by 5 bases and V by 5 bases; bases with no gene match: 7. This chain's CDR3 is CASSQQTGGRDTQYF. The CDR3 DNA is TGTGCCAGCAGTCAACAGACAGGGGGCAGAGATACGCAGTATTTT.

V and J are TRBV24-1 and TRBJ2-7; 7 bases match TRBD2. V lost 1 base and J lost 7; bases outside the gene matches: 3. Germline assignment: CDR1 KGHDR and CDR2 SFDVKD. The CDR3 is made up of 13 amino acids. The CDR3 sequence is CATSDLAGFEQYF. The CDR3 nucleotides read TGTGCCACCAGTGATTTAGCGGGGTTTGAGCAGTACTTC.

The rearrangement uses TRBV6-5 and TRBJ2-7; 9 nucleotides align to TRBD1. The junction had 7 bases not matched to a gene; V was cut back by 5 bases and J by 5 bases. CDR1 is MNHEY, CDR2 SVGAGI, per germline. This CDR3 region has 14 residues. CDR3 nucleotide sequence: TGTGCCAGCAGTCACCGGGACAGGGAGGACGAGCAGTACTTC. Protein product: CASSHRDREDEQYF.

The rearrangement joins TRBV6-5 to TRBJ1-5; a possible D gene is TRBD1 (5 bases). Deletions cut 2 bases from V and 3 bases from J, with 11 bases between. This CDR3 has 15 residues. The V gene's germline CDR1 is MNHEY and CDR2 SVGAGI. CDR3: CASSYGAGLNQPQHF. Written as DNA, the CDR3 is TGTGCCAGCAGTTACGGGGCGGGGCTCAATCAGCCCCAGCATTTT.

The J gene is TRBJ1-1, the V gene TRBV5-1, with unresolved D. Trimming took off 0 bases at V and 11 bases at J, with 11 bases between the two ends. The CDR3 covers 12 residues. Per the germline V gene, CDR1 is SGHRS and CDR2 is YFSETQ. CDR3 bases: TGCGCCAGCAGCTTGGTAGGATTCGAGGCTTTCTTT. Amino acid sequence: CASSLVGFEAFF.

For this clonotype: One base away lies a much larger clone, so this may be a sequencing read error. The J gene is TRBJ1-5, the V gene TRBV6-2 or TRBV6-3; 8 nucleotides line up with TRBD1. The CDR3 runs 14 residues. Germline V gene data show CDR1 as MNHEY and CDR2 as SVGEGT. V shed 6 bases and J 2 bases; nucleotides not matched to a gene: 3. The CDR3 reads CASSMTGGNQPQHF. CDR3 nucleotide sequence: TGTGCCAGCAGCATGACAGGGGGCAATCAGCCCCAGCATTTT.